This T cell receptor beta chain was documented in a study of blood T cells in healthy people across ages (dated by TCRdb to between 2015 and 2016). Regarding the complete study: Template switching captured roughly one uniquely barcoded TCR beta cDNA molecule per two T cells in model experiments. The study measured age-related changes in TCR beta repertoire diversity using deep sequencing normalized with unique cDNA molecular identifiers. The donors were split into four age groups: young (average around 17 years), middle-aged (over 35), aged (over 55) and long-lived (roughly 77). Using the same blood draw, the study looked at two additional independent replicas of 1 million unique cDNA reads for two donors, one aged 18 to 30 and the other aged 80 or older.

After removal of 5 bases from V and 4 bases from J, the junction retains 6 bases not matched to a gene. In the germline V gene, CDR1 corresponds to MNHNS and CDR2 to SASEGT. The CDR3 starts with the cysteine, ends with the phenylalanine, and has 15 residues. The kept DNA is CDR3 alone, 45 bases in frame from the first base. The 39 donors, aged 6 to 90 years, were systemically healthy Caucasian individuals from Russia. Around 10 milliliters of peripheral blood were collected from each donor into EDTA-treated Vacutainer tubes. Ficoll-Paque density-gradient centrifugation was used to isolate PBMCs, with at least 7 million per sample. Total RNA, at least 6 micrograms per sample, was extracted from PBMCs with Trizol reagent. Naive CD45RAhigh/CD27high T cell percentages were measured by flow cytometry on a PBMC aliquot from every donor. Results and caveats for the whole study, not just this receptor: Conclusive comparison of naive and antigen-experienced compartments was prevented by the profiling of bulk unsorted PBMCs. Compared with the aged group, more naive CD4+ T cells, fewer expanded clones and increased TCR diversity were shown by the long-lived group, suggesting age selection. Estimates of total diversity based on one million sequenced T cells were regarded as lower bounds and as underestimates. The CMV infection status of donors was not known, potentially confounding age-related changes in expanded clonotypes. Observed TCR beta diversity per million T cells fell roughly linearly with age, and a significant reduction was already apparent by age approximately 41. There was a strong correlation between observed TCR beta diversity and the percentage of naive T cells measured by flow cytometry.

A word on this clonotype: No antigen is known for it. It has no much larger one-base neighbor in the sample; base qualities were not kept.

Library method: 5' RACE. Sequencing was performed on an Illumina HiSeq 2500. A second roughly 7 to 12 cycle PCR used a sample-barcoded 5' primer and a J-beta primer mix. A template-switch 5' adaptor carrying 12 random nucleotides introduced a unique molecular identifier onto each TCR beta cDNA molecule. At least 2.5 million CDR3-containing paired-end reads were obtained from each sample. All of the RNA was converted into first-strand cDNA using the Mint cDNA synthesis kit, with a TRBC-specific oligonucleotide serving as the primer. All cDNA was treated with uracil-DNA glycosylase and then went through a first 18-cycle PCR with the universal primers M1SS and BC2_uni_R. For the original study's pipeline: Normalization of each sample was performed by random selection of 1 million high-quality reads, each carrying a distinct molecular identifier. Instead of being binned into consensus sequences, reads that shared molecular identifiers were thrown out. MiTCR, run with a Q25 quality threshold and the strictest error-elimination algorithm, handled CDR3 identification, clonotype clustering and error correction. A nonparametric unseen species model with Euler transformation was used to estimate a lower bound on total TCR beta diversity. TCRdb reprocessing: public reads trimmed at Q25 with fastp, clones called with MiXCR, in-frame beta chains kept. Each entry merges the rows of one CDR3 protein and shows their most common DNA and genes. The V and J calls here are based on TCRdb, not the publication. The sample yields some 760,000 distinct CDR3 sequences; 25% were counted once. Around 9.2% of the sample rests with the top ten.

The same sample was also used in a study of T cells of mothers and their children. From the second report: The donors were nine systemically healthy Caucasian individuals, made up of three mothers and their six children. cDNA synthesis consumed the entire amount of extracted RNA, loaded at about 1.5 ug RNA in each 15 ul reaction. Sample barcodes and 2-4 random nucleotides were added via the M1S primer in the second PCR. More than 9 million TCR beta CDR3 reads were obtained from each mother, and roughly 3.1 million reads were obtained from each child. In both related and unrelated pairs, thymic selection shapes the output of TCR recombination in a similar way, with inherited differences having only a minor effect. Normalized repertoire overlap in related mother-child pairs was always slightly higher than in unrelated mother-child pairs, but the difference was never significant. Persistent microchimeric T cell clones were not detected, at a sensitivity of approximately 98 clones per million clonotypes. To look for features that set related mother-child pairs apart from unrelated individuals, the researchers ran deep NGS to compare the TCR beta repertoires of mothers and children. Mothers averaged roughly 36 +/- 4 years of age and children averaged about 12 +/- 4 years. After adapter ligation with NEBNext reagents, the libraries were sequenced on Illumina HiSeq 2000 with 100+100 nt paired-end reads. To avoid cross-contamination, the mother libraries and the child libraries were prepared a month apart and sequenced in separate runs. Each donor had between 500,000 and 2,000,000 distinct TCR beta clonotypes identified. Naive TCR beta clonotypes were estimated from low-frequency clonotypes matched to each donor's FACS-determined naive share, without sorting.

The V gene is TRBV6-1 and the J gene is TRBJ2-3, with 10 central nucleotides matching TRBD2. This receptor was obtained from a boy younger than 18 in good health. The sequencing input was blood. The nucleotide sequence reads TGTGCCAGCAGTAGTAGCGGGGGGCAGTCAGATACGCAGTATTTT. Its translation reads: CASSSSGGQSDTQYF.